This TCR beta chain was profiled in a study of early T cells in non-severe SARS-CoV-2 infection. There are a few counts of this clonotype. Germline CDR1 and CDR2: SQVTM and ANQGSEA. The CDR3 runs 14 residues. The ends were cut back, 5 bases at V and 1 base at J, with 14 bases in the middle. TCRdb re-analysed the 5' RACE reads in MiXCR, keeping a single row per CDR3 protein. In the table there are more than 60,000 distinct CDR3 sequences, about 13% of which are singletons. The chain couples TRBV29-1 to TRBJ1-1, with TRBD1 as a possible D gene (6 bases). The receptor's source is an adult who was a healthcare worker with PCR-confirmed SARS-CoV-2 infection or an uninfected control (not recorded which). Sequencing used whole blood. The CDR3 DNA is TGCAGCGTTCTCTCCCGGGGACAGAACACTGAAGCTTTCTTT. The encoded protein is CSVLSRGQNTEAFF.